These 10 T cell receptor beta chains originate from one sample sequenced in a study of shared clonotypes between healthy human individuals. TCRdb keeps only in-frame clones here, not all; method: immunoSEQ multiplex PCR. Here the sample spans around 1 million clones, 76% being singletons. Sequencing was done on a sample of memory CD4+ T cells sorted from blood. Stated subset: CD45RA-negative fraction. Receptors were obtained from a man aged 18 to 35 in good health.

The J gene is TRBJ1-6, the V gene TRBV5-6, with 8 bases that match TRBD1. The CDR3 spans 15 residues. Germline trimming cut 2 bases from V and 10 bases from J; bases unmatched to any gene: 8. Germline V lookup: CDR1 SGHDT, CDR2 YYEEEE. The CDR3 loop reads CASSFAGGAGSPLHF. In nucleotides, the CDR3 is TGTGCCAGCAGCTTTGCAGGGGGCGCGGGATCACCCCTCCACTTT.

This clone was detected a few times. The chain has TRBV2 and TRBJ1-5; tentative D call: TRBD1 (5 bases). This CDR3 comprises 15 residues. Germline CDR1 SNHLY, CDR2 FYNNEI. V lost 6 bases and J 0 bases, leaving 12 bases between the germline ends. The CDR3 bases are TGTGCCAGCAGAGCAGATCAGGGTAGCAATCAGCCCCAGCATTTT. It yields the protein CASRADQGSNQPQHF.

V usage is TRBV12-5 and J usage is TRBJ2-7; 8 bases are shared with TRBD2. The V and J ends lost 4 bases and 7 bases, in that order; junction bases with no gene match: 3. Germline assignment: CDR1 LGHNT and CDR2 FRNRAP. The CDR3 has 12 residues. CDR3 in DNA: TGTGCTAGTGGTTCCCAGCGGGGGGAGCAGTACTTC. Translation: CASGSQRGEQYF.

In regard to this clone: It differs at one base from a far larger clone, so likely a read error. Other nucleotide sequences from this sample produce the same CDR3. The V and J genes are TRBV6-5 and TRBJ1-2; D gene ambiguous. V gave up 5 bases and J gave up 2 bases, with 3 bases separating them. CDR1 and CDR2 (germline): MNHEY, SVGAGI. The CDR3 covers 11 residues. For the CDR3, the DNA is TGTGCCAGCAGTGACAACTATGGCTACACCTTC. It is translated as CASSDNYGYTF.

J is TRBJ2-7 and V is TRBV11-2; D is unclear. Looked up from germline, CDR1 is SGHAT and CDR2 is FQNNGV. The CDR3 spans 11 residues. CDR3 in DNA: TGTGATATTGAGAAGGACTACGAGCAGTACTTC. It specifies CDIEKDYEQYF.

This rearrangement joins TRBV4-1 to TRBJ2-2; TRBD2 matches at 8 bases. Germline loops: CDR1 MGHRA, CDR2 YSYEKL. V trimming: 4 bases; J trimming: 6 bases; junction bases outside the gene matches: 7. The CDR3 sequence is 15 residues long. CDR3 DNA: TGCGCCAGCAGCCGTCTACTAGCGGAGGCCGGGGAGCTGTTTTTT. As protein: CASSRLLAEAGELFF.

The chain's CDR3 is CASRLADPGPGNQPQHF. CDR3 coding DNA: TGTGCAAGTCGCTTAGCCGATCCGGGGCCGGGCAATCAGCCCCAGCATTTT. This chain links TRBV12-2 with TRBJ1-5. TRBV12-2 is noted as a pseudogene. The CDR3 spans 17 residues.

A word on this clone: Other nucleotide sequences in the sample specify the same CDR3. The chain couples TRBV7-8 to TRBJ1-5, with D possibly matching TRBD1 (5 bases). The CDR3 totals 13 residues. The V end lost 3 bases, the J end lost 4 bases, and 7 bases lay between the germline ends. Per the germline V gene, CDR1 is SGHVS and CDR2 is FQNEAQ. The CDR3 region has the DNA TGTGCCAGCAGCTTTGACAGTAATCAGCCCCAGCATTTT. This codes for CASSFDSNQPQHF.

The chain joins TRBV18 to TRBJ2-7; TRBD2 matches at 11 bases. The CDR3 is 14 amino acids. The V gene end was trimmed by 6 bases and the J gene end by 6 bases; junction bases not matched to a gene: 7. Germline V lookup: CDR1 KGHSH, CDR2 LQKENI. The CDR3 coding sequence is TGTGCCAGCTCTTCTAGCGGGGGGACTCCCGAGCAGTACTTC. Protein: CASSSSGGTPEQYF.

This rearrangement joins TRBV10-3 to TRBJ1-5; 7 positions match TRBD1. CDR3 length equals 15 residues. Losses at the gene ends were 3 bases for V and 4 bases for J; bases not matched to a gene: 6. Looked up from germline, CDR1 is ENHRY and CDR2 is SYGVKD. CDR3 loop: CAISDDRATNQPQHF. Here the CDR3 DNA reads TGTGCCATCAGTGATGACAGGGCTACTAATCAGCCCCAGCATTTT.